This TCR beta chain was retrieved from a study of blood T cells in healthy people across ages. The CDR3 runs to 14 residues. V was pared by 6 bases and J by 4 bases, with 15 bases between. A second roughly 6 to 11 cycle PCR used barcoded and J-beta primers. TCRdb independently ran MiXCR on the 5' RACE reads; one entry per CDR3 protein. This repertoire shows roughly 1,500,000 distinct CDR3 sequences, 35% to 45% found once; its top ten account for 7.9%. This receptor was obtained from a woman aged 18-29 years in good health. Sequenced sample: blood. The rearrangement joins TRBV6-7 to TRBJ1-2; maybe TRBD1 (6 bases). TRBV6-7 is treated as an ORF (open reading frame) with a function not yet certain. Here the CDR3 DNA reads TGTGCCAGCAGAGGGGGTCGATACATCTATGGCTACACCTTC. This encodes CASRGGRYIYGYTF.